The following is a T cell receptor (beta chain) sequence with its context. Each CDR3 protein gets one entry after TCRdb re-called the 5' RACE reads with MiXCR. Of 450,000 to 600,000 distinct CDR3 sequences in the sample, about 22% are singletons; the top ten hold 0.48%. Trimming shortened V by 2 bases and J by 8 bases, and 16 bases separated the two germline ends. CDR3 length: 14 residues. CDR1 is SQVTM, CDR2 ANQGSEA, per germline. The sample originates from a study of identical twins. These records were also assigned to another study, of yellow fever vaccine responses in identical twins.

This receptor was taken from a woman aged 18-29 years in good health. The V and J genes are TRBV29-1 and TRBJ2-1, with D perhaps given as TRBD1 or TRBD2 (7 bases each). Sequenced sample: CD4+ T cells sorted from blood. Here the CDR3 DNA reads TGCAGCGTTGAAAGCGGGCAGGGGGGGGATGAGCAGTTCTTC. Translating gives CSVESGQGGDEQFF.